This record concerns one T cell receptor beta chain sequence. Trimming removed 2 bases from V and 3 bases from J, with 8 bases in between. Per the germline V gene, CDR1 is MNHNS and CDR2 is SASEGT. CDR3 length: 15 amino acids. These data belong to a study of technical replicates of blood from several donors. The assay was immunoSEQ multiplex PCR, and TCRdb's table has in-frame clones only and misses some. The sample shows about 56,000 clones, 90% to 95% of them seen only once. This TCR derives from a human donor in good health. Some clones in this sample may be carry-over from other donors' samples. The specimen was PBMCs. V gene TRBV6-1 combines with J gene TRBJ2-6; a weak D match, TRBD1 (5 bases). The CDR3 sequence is CASSERGNGANVLTF. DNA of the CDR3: TGTGCCAGCAGTGAAAGGGGAAATGGGGCCAACGTCCTGACTTTC.